The entry that follows covers one TCR beta chain sequence. Which antigen it targets is not known. No base quality information exists; no much larger clone differs at one position. This sample is part of a study of T cell responses to AZD1222 COVID-19 vaccine (dated by TCRdb to the early 2020s). A note on the overall study: Because spike-specific TCR depth and breadth did not differ between the two schedules, AZD1222 recipients who got a second dose at roughly 4 weeks were pooled with those who got a second dose at roughly 12 weeks. TCR sequencing covered about 230 trial participants: 200 to 220 given two doses of AZD1222 and around 26 given two doses of MenACWY control vaccine. Trial participants were enrolled into age subgroups of 18-55, 56-69 and 70-plus years, which contained about 150, 27 and 61 TCR-sequenced participants, respectively.

Sample time point, as interpreted from the label and publication: baseline before first vaccination. Vaccinee samples came from UK trials COV001 and COV002, including a single-blind randomized controlled phase 2/3 trial of AZD1222 (ChAdOx1 nCoV-19) in healthy adults. For TCRbeta chain sequencing, PBMC samples were collected from trial participants at day 0 and at day 28 after the second dose. On the study overall, not on this receptor specifically: Participants were mostly white British and included more females than males, and it was suggested by the authors that clonal diversity may have been underestimated. Reportedly, close to half of the unique spike-specific TCRs recognized epitopes lying outside the regions that are mutated in the B.1.351 and B.1.1.7 variants. A significant rise in spike-specific TCR breadth and depth was observed after two AZD1222 doses relative to day 0 and relative to MenACWY recipients. Because no samples from the day 14 peak response were available, repertoires could be characterized only after the peak T cell response. Only a handful of AZD1222 recipients were SARS-CoV-2 seropositive at baseline, limiting conclusions about previously exposed vaccinees. Vaccine-associated CD4 TCRs spanned the whole spike protein, with dominant responses in regions 160-218 and 743-854. In the small 56-69-year group, the increase in depth fell short of significance, most likely because of low power.

Based on the germline V gene, the CDR1 and CDR2 sequences are MDHEN and SYDVKM. Between the V and J ends, shortened by 7 bases and 3 bases respectively, the junction contains 16 bases. The CDR3 runs 16 residues from the cysteine to the phenylalanine. Only the CDR3 region is kept as DNA, spanning 48 bases read in frame from base 1. The CDR3 regions of human TCRbeta chains were analyzed by immunosequencing. Per the source publication's procedure: TCRs in the repertoires were compared against a reference library of SARS-CoV-2-specific TCRs that had been generated with the MIRA antigen-specificity platform. Breadth was defined as the fraction of unique TCRs that were SARS-CoV-2-associated. Depth was defined as the fraction of total T cells that were SARS-CoV-2-associated. Using the MIRA data, every spike-specific TCR was mapped to the spike region that the TCR reacted to and assigned to either a CD4 or a CD8 class. Log10-transformed breadth and depth values were compared by one-way ANOVA with Sidak's multiple comparisons tests. What TCRdb holds here is the immuneACCESS table cut down to in-frame rearrangements. Part of the clones is not present; checked against another copy, under half of the missing clones reflect an unresolved V gene, and the others are unexplained. The V and J calls and the clone size are those of that table, but D and trimming were determined from the DNA. In this sample the table shows about 160,000 clones, 94% of which occur a single time. Together, the top ten hold about 1.3% of the sample.

The chain joins TRBV28 to TRBJ1-6, with no confidently assigned D gene. The clonotype was recovered from an adult in good health. The specimen comprised peripheral blood, sampled on day 0 of AZD1222 vaccination. Here is the DNA: TGTGCCAGCACTAACGGTGGGCAACTCTATAATTCACCCCTCCACTTT. It encodes CASTNGGQLYNSPLHF.